The rows below give T cell receptor beta chains drawn from one sample of a study of T-cell reconstitution after alpha-beta-depleted transplantation in children. In TCRdb, the PCR reads were re-called with MiXCR into one record per CDR3 protein. The sample has approximately 980,000 distinct CDR3 sequences; under 30% are singletons. This specimen consisted of PBMCs, mostly from graft donor cells, obtained 360 days after TCRalphabeta/CD19-depleted stem cell transplant. Source of these receptors: a boy younger than two who had a stem cell transplant for SCID, so the T cells may come from the graft donor. Each CDR3 is given with its conserved first and last residue. The D gene is left open where the match is weak. Only some rows state a clone size, as once, few, many or a class for expanded clones.

V gene: TRBV6-5
D gene: .
clone size: few
J gene: TRBJ1-5
CDR3 DNA: TGTGCCAGCAGTTACGATTCGGACTCAGCCCAGCATTTT
CDR3 protein: CASSYDSDSAQHF

V gene: TRBV20-1
D gene: .
clone size: .
J gene: TRBJ1-5
CDR3 DNA: TGCAGTGCAGGACAGTCTAGCAATCAGCCCCAGCATTTT
CDR3 protein: CSAGQSSNQPQHF

V gene: TRBV5-1
D gene: .
clone size: few
J gene: TRBJ1-2
CDR3 DNA: TGCGCCAGCAGCGCATCCTCTGGAGGAAACTATGGCTACACCTTC
CDR3 protein: CASSASSGGNYGYTF

V gene: TRBV20-1
D gene: .
clone size: few
J gene: TRBJ2-1
CDR3 DNA: TGCAGTGCGAGGGGAGGGACAGCCAATGAGCAGTTCTTC
CDR3 protein: CSARGGTANEQFF

V gene: TRBV4-2
D gene: .
clone size: many
J gene: TRBJ2-1
CDR3 DNA: TGTGCCAGCAGCCAAGATCGGGTGGACGCAGGGTTTAATGAGCAGTTCTTC
CDR3 protein: CASSQDRVDAGFNEQFF

V gene: TRBV4-2
D gene: .
clone size: few
J gene: TRBJ2-1
CDR3 DNA: TGTGCCAGCAGTTGGTCCGGCGGGGAGGAGGATGAGCAGTTCTTC
CDR3 protein: CASSWSGGEEDEQFF

V gene: TRBV15
D gene: .
clone size: .
J gene: TRBJ2-3
CDR3 DNA: TGTGCCACCAGCAGAGATGGGCAGGGGACAGATACGCAGTATTTT
CDR3 protein: CATSRDGQGTDTQYF

V gene: TRBV12-3/TRBV12-4
D gene: .
clone size: .
J gene: TRBJ1-5
CDR3 DNA: TGTGCCAGCAGGCGGGACGCCGGGAATCAGCCCCAGCATTTT
CDR3 protein: CASRRDAGNQPQHF

V gene: TRBV5-1
D gene: .
clone size: once
J gene: TRBJ1-2
CDR3 DNA: TGCGCCAGCAGCTTGGTACAGGATCCCTATGGCTACACCTTC
CDR3 protein: CASSLVQDPYGYTF

V gene: TRBV6-5
D gene: TRBD2
clone size: .
J gene: TRBJ2-5
CDR3 DNA: TGTGCCAGCAGTTACGCCCGGGGGGGCCAAGAGACCCAGTACTTC
CDR3 protein: CASSYARGGQETQYF

V gene: TRBV21-1
D gene: .
clone size: .
J gene: TRBJ2-7
CDR3 DNA: TGTGCCAGCAGCGATGAGTCCAGTGTCTGGGTCAGGGGACGCGTTGGTTTCGAGCAGTACTTC
CDR3 protein: CASSDESSVWVRGRVGFEQYF